This TCR beta chain was recorded in a study of identical twins. Study-level findings and limits: Out-of-frame alpha sequences common to twins exhibited an excess of low generation probability. Beta out-of-frame sequences showed weaker excess twin sharing.

This CDR3 is 15 amino acids long. CDR1 is DFQATT, CDR2 SNEGSKA, per germline (reference sequence). With 0 bases removed from V and 2 bases from J, the gap between germline ends came to 11 bases. Unique molecular identifiers were present on the cDNA, and a universal primer site came from template switching. In TCRdb, the 5' RACE reads were re-called with MiXCR into one record per CDR3 protein. This sample yields roughly 710,000 distinct CDR3 sequences, of which 6.1% are seen a single time; 1.5% to 2% belongs to the top ten. Among all donors, each was a healthy Caucasian. A few counts support this clonotype. Its specificity is unknown.

The TCR was taken from a man aged 18 to 29 in good health. Specimen: naive T cells sorted from blood. The chain is built from TRBV20-1 and TRBJ2-1, with D unclear. The CDR3 nucleotides read TGCAGTGCTAGAGATATGGACCGAGCCTACAATGAGCAGTTCTTC. It specifies CSARDMDRAYNEQFF.